What follows is one T cell receptor beta chain and its context. What it recognizes is unknown. Donors had no recently reported acute infections or vaccinations and were HIV-negative. After removal of 5 bases from V and 4 bases from J, the junction contained 6 bases not matched to a gene. Germline lookup yields CDR1 MDHEN and CDR2 SYDVKM. This CDR3 region has 14 residues. The data belong to a study of shared clonotypes between healthy human individuals. The repertoire was sequenced with immunoSEQ multiplex PCR; TCRdb's copy has only in-frame clones and lacks some. The table shows roughly 1,500,000 clones, with about 98.5% occurring only once. General study points: What naive subsets generally showed was a larger estimated richness than memory subsets showed. About 5% of naive CD4 clonotypes were shared across a few donors.

Sequenced sample: naive CD4+ T cells sorted from blood. The sample's subset: CD45RA+ positively selected. This TCR derives from a young man in good health. The chain links TRBV28 to TRBJ2-3, with 7 bases aligning to TRBD1. The CDR3 is CASSTQGLSDTQYF. The CDR3 DNA reads as TGTGCCAGCAGTACACAGGGGTTGTCAGATACGCAGTATTTT.